Listed below are T cell receptor beta chains from one sample, sequenced in a study of CD8+ T cells in alopecia areata. This table comes from immunoSEQ multiplex PCR, and its TCRdb copy is limited to in-frame clones, with some not included. The data show some 210,000 clones, around 62% seen once. The sequencing here drew on CD4+ T cells sorted from blood, taken at week 0. Receptors originate from a human donor with alopecia areata. The CDR3 runs from the conserved cysteine through the conserved F or W. A D gene is named only where the DNA matches it firmly. Clone size is shown for a subset of rows, as once, few, many or a class of expanded clone.

abundance: .; d_gene: .; v_gene: TRBV14; j_gene: TRBJ1-5; CDR3aa: CASSQTQKGEPQHF; CDR3nt: TGTGCCAGCAGCCAGACCCAGAAAGGAGAGCCCCAGCATTTT
abundance: .; d_gene: .; v_gene: TRBV25-1; j_gene: TRBJ2-1; CDR3aa: CASSESLKDYNEQFF; CDR3nt: TGTGCCAGCAGTGAATCTCTGAAAGACTACAATGAGCAGTTCTTC
abundance: few; d_gene: TRBD1; v_gene: TRBV29-1; j_gene: TRBJ1-2; CDR3aa: CSVGQGYGYTF; CDR3nt: TGCAGCGTAGGACAGGGGTATGGCTACACCTTC
abundance: .; d_gene: .; v_gene: TRBV20-1; j_gene: TRBJ1-2; CDR3aa: CSAGWEGSFPF; CDR3nt: TGCAGTGCTGGCTGGGAGGGGAGCTTCCCCTTC
abundance: few; d_gene: .; v_gene: TRBV5-4; j_gene: TRBJ1-1; CDR3aa: CASSLTGMNTEAFF; CDR3nt: TGTGCCAGCAGCTTGACAGGGATGAACACTGAAGCTTTCTTT
abundance: few; d_gene: .; v_gene: TRBV29-1; j_gene: TRBJ1-1; CDR3aa: CSVHGANTEAFF; CDR3nt: TGCAGCGTTCATGGCGCGAACACTGAAGCTTTCTTT
abundance: few; d_gene: TRBD2; v_gene: TRBV6-5; j_gene: TRBJ2-3; CDR3aa: CASRKLAGDTDTQYF; CDR3nt: TGTGCCAGCAGAAAACTAGCGGGGGACACAGATACGCAGTATTTT
abundance: .; d_gene: .; v_gene: TRBV30; j_gene: TRBJ1-2; CDR3aa: CAWSAYYGYTF; CDR3nt: TGTGCCTGGAGTGCCTACTATGGCTACACCTTC
abundance: once; d_gene: .; v_gene: TRBV6-5; j_gene: TRBJ1-5; CDR3aa: CASSYSHNQPQHF; CDR3nt: TGTGCCAGCAGTTACTCGCACAATCAGCCCCAGCATTTT
abundance: .; d_gene: .; v_gene: TRBV30; j_gene: TRBJ1-1; CDR3aa: CAWSRQGQNTEAFF; CDR3nt: TGTGCCTGGAGTAGGCAGGGTCAAAACACTGAAGCTTTCTTT
abundance: few; d_gene: .; v_gene: TRBV7-9; j_gene: TRBJ2-2; CDR3aa: CASSLQEAGELFF; CDR3nt: TGTGCCAGCAGCCTACAGGAAGCCGGGGAGCTGTTTTTT
abundance: .; d_gene: .; v_gene: TRBV2; j_gene: TRBJ2-2; CDR3aa: CASSETGASNTGELFF; CDR3nt: TGTGCCAGCAGTGAAACGGGTGCTAGCAACACCGGGGAGCTGTTTTTT
abundance: .; d_gene: TRBD2; v_gene: TRBV6-5; j_gene: TRBJ2-7; CDR3aa: CASSYLGGGWQYF; CDR3nt: TGTGCCAGCAGTTATCTGGGCGGGGGGTGGCAGTACTTC
abundance: few; d_gene: TRBD2; v_gene: TRBV4-1; j_gene: TRBJ2-1; CDR3aa: CASSPPRTSGSNEQFF; CDR3nt: TGCGCCAGCAGCCCCCCCCGGACTAGCGGGAGCAATGAGCAGTTCTTC
abundance: few; d_gene: TRBD1; v_gene: TRBV5-1; j_gene: TRBJ2-3; CDR3aa: CASSLADRGPDTQYF; CDR3nt: TGCGCCAGCAGCTTAGCAGACAGGGGGCCAGATACGCAGTATTTT
abundance: once; d_gene: .; v_gene: TRBV30; j_gene: TRBJ2-3; CDR3aa: CAWGLSTDTQYF; CDR3nt: TGTGCCTGGGGACTGAGCACAGATACGCAGTATTTT
abundance: .; d_gene: TRBD1; v_gene: TRBV28; j_gene: TRBJ1-2; CDR3aa: CASSRTGADYGYTF; CDR3nt: TGTGCCAGCAGCCGGACAGGGGCCGACTATGGCTACACCTTC
abundance: few; d_gene: .; v_gene: TRBV11-2; j_gene: TRBJ2-3; CDR3aa: CASSSLLGGDTQYF; CDR3nt: TGTGCCAGCAGCTCCCTCCTGGGGGGAGATACGCAGTATTTT
abundance: .; d_gene: .; v_gene: TRBV4-1; j_gene: TRBJ1-6; CDR3aa: CASSQGGQLIYNSPLHF; CDR3nt: TGCGCCAGCAGCCAAGGCGGACAGTTAATTTATAATTCACCCCTCCACTTT
abundance: .; d_gene: TRBD2; v_gene: TRBV5-1; j_gene: TRBJ2-1; CDR3aa: CASSGGDSYNEQFF; CDR3nt: TGCGCCAGCAGCGGGGGGGACTCCTACAATGAGCAGTTCTTC
abundance: .; d_gene: TRBD2; v_gene: TRBV18; j_gene: TRBJ2-3; CDR3aa: CASSPRIGAGEDTQYF; CDR3nt: TGTGCCAGCTCACCACGCATAGGAGCGGGAGAGGATACGCAGTATTTT
abundance: few; d_gene: .; v_gene: TRBV30; j_gene: TRBJ1-2; CDR3aa: CAWTYPGRFYGYTF; CDR3nt: TGTGCCTGGACCTATCCGGGACGCTTCTATGGCTACACCTTC
abundance: few; d_gene: TRBD1; v_gene: TRBV19; j_gene: TRBJ1-1; CDR3aa: CASADRRNQAFF; CDR3nt: TGTGCCAGTGCGGACAGGAGGAATCAAGCTTTCTTT
abundance: .; d_gene: .; v_gene: TRBV19; j_gene: TRBJ2-7; CDR3aa: CATTDSSYEQYF; CDR3nt: TGTGCCACTACGGACAGCTCCTACGAGCAGTACTTC